A selection of T cell receptor beta chains follows, all from one sample in a study of blood T cell repertoires in COVID-19. Profiling relied on immunoSEQ multiplex PCR, and the TCRdb table lists in-frame clones only, not all of them. This sample has about 250,000 clones, with 75% to 90% found just once. What was sequenced was peripheral blood. The source is a man aged 25 to 40 with acute or convalescent COVID-19. Each CDR3 is given with its conserved first and last residue. Each record gives: V gene, D gene, J gene, clone size, CDR3 DNA, CDR3 protein. The D gene is left open where the match is weak. Some rows have no size entry. The others give once, few or many, or a class for an expanded clone.

v_gene: TRBV6-1
d_gene: NA
j_gene: TRBJ1-6
abundance: NA
CDR3nt: TGTGCCAGCAGTGTTTCTCAGGGGTCCTATAATTCACCCCTCCACTTT
CDR3aa: CASSVSQGSYNSPLHF

v_gene: TRBV6-6
d_gene: NA
j_gene: TRBJ2-2
abundance: NA
CDR3nt: TGTGCCAGCAGTGACACAGGGTCGCACACCGGGGAGCTGTTTTTT
CDR3aa: CASSDTGSHTGELFF

v_gene: TRBV5-1
d_gene: TRBD1
j_gene: TRBJ1-1
abundance: NA
CDR3nt: TGCGCCAGCAGTAAAACAGGGGGGAACACTGAAGCTTTCTTT
CDR3aa: CASSKTGGNTEAFF

v_gene: TRBV28
d_gene: NA
j_gene: TRBJ2-7
abundance: NA
CDR3nt: TGTGCCAGCGGGAGCAAAAGTTTTACCCAGTACGAGCAGTACTTC
CDR3aa: CASGSKSFTQYEQYF

v_gene: TRBV5-1
d_gene: TRBD2
j_gene: TRBJ2-7
abundance: NA
CDR3nt: TGCGCCAGCAGCTTGGGAGCGGGAGCATACGAGCAGTACTTC
CDR3aa: CASSLGAGAYEQYF

v_gene: TRBV3-1/TRBV3-2
d_gene: TRBD2
j_gene: TRBJ2-5
abundance: NA
CDR3nt: TGTGCCAGCAGCCAAGATTGGGCTAGCGGGGGGGCCAGAGAGACCCAGTACTTC
CDR3aa: CASSQDWASGGARETQYF

v_gene: TRBV5-8
d_gene: NA
j_gene: TRBJ2-2
abundance: NA
CDR3nt: TGTGCCAGCAGCTTGGTAGACACCGGGGAGCTGTTTTTT
CDR3aa: CASSLVDTGELFF

v_gene: TRBV7-9
d_gene: NA
j_gene: TRBJ2-1
abundance: NA
CDR3nt: TGTGCCAGCTGGATTGGGGGCGGGAATGAGCAGTTCTTC
CDR3aa: CASWIGGGNEQFF

v_gene: TRBV24-1
d_gene: TRBD2
j_gene: TRBJ2-1
abundance: NA
CDR3nt: TGTGCCACCAGTGATTTGCGTACTAGCGGGGTCAATGAGCAGTTCTTC
CDR3aa: CATSDLRTSGVNEQFF

v_gene: TRBV19
d_gene: NA
j_gene: TRBJ1-3
abundance: NA
CDR3nt: TGTGCCAGTAGTTTTTCTTCTGGAAACACCATATATTTT
CDR3aa: CASSFSSGNTIYF

v_gene: TRBV6-5
d_gene: NA
j_gene: TRBJ1-4
abundance: NA
CDR3nt: TGTGCCAGCAGTTACGGCCGGGGGACTAATGAAAAACTGTTTTTT
CDR3aa: CASSYGRGTNEKLFF

v_gene: TRBV6-5
d_gene: NA
j_gene: TRBJ2-5
abundance: NA
CDR3nt: TGTGCCCGGCTAGCCAAACAAGCGACCCAGTACTTC
CDR3aa: CARLAKQATQYF

v_gene: TRBV27
d_gene: NA
j_gene: TRBJ1-6
abundance: NA
CDR3nt: TGTGCCAGCAGGGAACCAGACAGTACTTCACCCCTCCACTTT
CDR3aa: CASREPDSTSPLHF

v_gene: TRBV7-9
d_gene: TRBD1
j_gene: TRBJ2-7
abundance: NA
CDR3nt: TGTGCCAGCAACAGGGGGACCTACGAGCAGTACTTC
CDR3aa: CASNRGTYEQYF

v_gene: TRBV7-8
d_gene: NA
j_gene: TRBJ1-2
abundance: NA
CDR3nt: TGTGCCAGCAGCTTCGGACTGTTAGGGCACTATGGCTACACCTTC
CDR3aa: CASSFGLLGHYGYTF

v_gene: TRBV3-1/TRBV3-2
d_gene: NA
j_gene: TRBJ2-3
abundance: once
CDR3nt: TGTGCCAGCGCAGCAGCCGCGGGGCCGCAGTATTTT
CDR3aa: CASAAAAGPQYF

v_gene: TRBV9
d_gene: NA
j_gene: TRBJ2-7
abundance: NA
CDR3nt: TGTGCCAGCAGCGTAGACGGGGAATGGCGCGAGCAGTACTTC
CDR3aa: CASSVDGEWREQYF

v_gene: TRBV13
d_gene: NA
j_gene: TRBJ1-4
abundance: NA
CDR3nt: TGTGCCAGCAGCTTAGGGGGCAGAACAACTAATGAAAAACTGTTTTTT
CDR3aa: CASSLGGRTTNEKLFF

v_gene: TRBV28
d_gene: TRBD1
j_gene: TRBJ1-5
abundance: NA
CDR3nt: TGTGCCAGCAGAAGTCCAGGGGGCCGGAATCAGCCCCAGCATTTT
CDR3aa: CASRSPGGRNQPQHF

v_gene: TRBV2
d_gene: NA
j_gene: TRBJ1-5
abundance: NA
CDR3nt: TGTGCCAGCAGTGAAGCGGTTTCAGGGTGGTCCCAGCCCCAGCATTTT
CDR3aa: CASSEAVSGWSQPQHF

v_gene: TRBV20-1
d_gene: NA
j_gene: TRBJ2-4
abundance: once
CDR3nt: TGCAGTGCTAGTCCGCGGCTAGCCAAAAACATTCAGTACTTC
CDR3aa: CSASPRLAKNIQYF

v_gene: TRBV14
d_gene: NA
j_gene: TRBJ1-2
abundance: NA
CDR3nt: TGTGCCAGCAGCTTCCGCCCCGGAGATGGTGGCTACACCTTC
CDR3aa: CASSFRPGDGGYTF

v_gene: TRBV9
d_gene: TRBD2
j_gene: TRBJ2-1
abundance: NA
CDR3nt: TGTGCCAGCAGCTCGTCTCGGGGGGGCTCCTACAATGAGCAGTTCTTC
CDR3aa: CASSSSRGGSYNEQFF

v_gene: TRBV18
d_gene: TRBD1
j_gene: TRBJ1-4
abundance: NA
CDR3nt: TGTGCCAGCTCAATAGACAGGGTTGAAGAAAAACTGTTTTTT
CDR3aa: CASSIDRVEEKLFF

v_gene: TRBV6-5
d_gene: TRBD1
j_gene: TRBJ2-2
abundance: NA
CDR3nt: TGTGCCAGCACCGCAGGGGGCGATGGCACCGGGGAGCTGTTTTTT
CDR3aa: CASTAGGDGTGELFF

v_gene: TRBV4-1
d_gene: TRBD1
j_gene: TRBJ1-1
abundance: once
CDR3nt: TGCGCCAGCACACCTCGGGAAAGTTACGGGACAGGGGGGACTGAAGCTTTCTTT
CDR3aa: CASTPRESYGTGGTEAFF

v_gene: TRBV5-1
d_gene: NA
j_gene: TRBJ2-2
abundance: once
CDR3nt: TGCGCCAGCAGCAGGGACTCTCCGAACACCGGGGAGCTGTTTTTT
CDR3aa: CASSRDSPNTGELFF

v_gene: TRBV19
d_gene: TRBD2
j_gene: TRBJ2-5
abundance: NA
CDR3nt: TGTGCCAGTACCATAGCGGGGGGTAGTGAGACCCAGTACTTC
CDR3aa: CASTIAGGSETQYF

v_gene: TRBV28
d_gene: TRBD1
j_gene: TRBJ2-7
abundance: once
CDR3nt: TGTGCCAGCAGTCGCTATAGGACCGGGACAGGGTTCTCCTACGAGCAGTACTTC
CDR3aa: CASSRYRTGTGFSYEQYF

v_gene: TRBV28
d_gene: NA
j_gene: TRBJ2-2
abundance: NA
CDR3nt: TGTGCCAGCAGGACTAGCACCGGGGAGCTGTTTTTT
CDR3aa: CASRTSTGELFF

v_gene: TRBV7-8
d_gene: NA
j_gene: TRBJ1-5
abundance: NA
CDR3nt: TGTGCCAGCAGCGCAGATAATCAGCCCCAGCATTTT
CDR3aa: CASSADNQPQHF

v_gene: TRBV6-5
d_gene: TRBD1
j_gene: TRBJ2-7
abundance: NA
CDR3nt: TGTGCCAGCAGCACCCTCCGGGACAGGGGAAACGAGCAGTACTTC
CDR3aa: CASSTLRDRGNEQYF

v_gene: TRBV2
d_gene: NA
j_gene: TRBJ2-5
abundance: NA
CDR3nt: TGTGCCAGCAGTGCAACACGAGGTGTACAAGAGACCCAGTACTTC
CDR3aa: CASSATRGVQETQYF

v_gene: TRBV10-2
d_gene: TRBD1
j_gene: TRBJ1-1
abundance: NA
CDR3nt: TGCGCCAGCTGCTCGACAGGGGGGAACACTGAAGCTTTCTTT
CDR3aa: CASCSTGGNTEAFF

v_gene: TRBV11-2
d_gene: TRBD1
j_gene: TRBJ1-2
abundance: NA
CDR3nt: TGTGCCAGCAGCCCTTGGACAGGGGAGGGTGGCTACACCTTC
CDR3aa: CASSPWTGEGGYTF

v_gene: TRBV11-2
d_gene: TRBD2
j_gene: TRBJ2-4
abundance: NA
CDR3nt: TGTGCCAGCAGCTTAGCATCTAGCGGGGGGCAAAACTACAAAAACATTCAGTACTTC
CDR3aa: CASSLASSGGQNYKNIQYF

v_gene: TRBV27
d_gene: TRBD1
j_gene: TRBJ2-7
abundance: NA
CDR3nt: TGTGCCAGCAGTTTCCCGGACAGGGCGGTTTACGAGCAGTACTTC
CDR3aa: CASSFPDRAVYEQYF

v_gene: TRBV27
d_gene: TRBD2
j_gene: TRBJ2-1
abundance: NA
CDR3nt: TGTGCCAGCAGTTCAGGACTAGCATCTCGGGAGCAGTTCTTC
CDR3aa: CASSSGLASREQFF

v_gene: TRBV19
d_gene: NA
j_gene: TRBJ1-6
abundance: NA
CDR3nt: TGTGCCAGTAGTATAGGGGGAGTGAATTCACCCCTCCACTTT
CDR3aa: CASSIGGVNSPLHF

v_gene: TRBV15
d_gene: NA
j_gene: TRBJ1-5
abundance: NA
CDR3nt: TGTGCCACCAGCAGGGGCACGTTTAGCAATCAGCCCCAGCATTTT
CDR3aa: CATSRGTFSNQPQHF

v_gene: TRBV5-4
d_gene: TRBD2
j_gene: TRBJ2-1
abundance: NA
CDR3nt: TGTGCCAGCAGCTTGGAAGCGGGAGTGGTCTTC
CDR3aa: CASSLEAGVVF

v_gene: TRBV11-3
d_gene: TRBD2
j_gene: TRBJ2-1
abundance: NA
CDR3nt: TGTGCCAGCAGCACAGTAGCGGGAGGGAACCACAATGAGCAGTTCTTC
CDR3aa: CASSTVAGGNHNEQFF

v_gene: TRBV27
d_gene: NA
j_gene: TRBJ1-5
abundance: NA
CDR3nt: TGTGCCAGCAGTTTTAGCAGGGAAGGGCCCCAGCATTTT
CDR3aa: CASSFSREGPQHF

v_gene: TRBV5-4
d_gene: TRBD1
j_gene: TRBJ2-7
abundance: NA
CDR3nt: TGTGCCAGCAGCACAAGGGACAGAGCCTACGAGCAGTACTTC
CDR3aa: CASSTRDRAYEQYF

v_gene: TRBV6-6
d_gene: NA
j_gene: TRBJ1-6
abundance: NA
CDR3nt: TGTGCCAGCATTGATTACAGGAGGGGAATATATTCACCCCTCCACTTT
CDR3aa: CASIDYRRGIYSPLHF